The 5 T cell receptor beta chains below all came from one sample that was sequenced in a study of cytomegalovirus exposure and HLA in healthy donors. The PCR contained 60 Vbeta and 13 Jbeta primers. This table comes from immunoSEQ multiplex PCR, and its TCRdb copy is limited to in-frame clones, with some not included. Of 80,000 to 95,000 clones in the sample, 60% to 70% were seen once. Sequenced sample: PBMCs. The source of these receptors is a woman under 40 in good health and CMV-seronegative.

This chain links TRBV19 with TRBJ2-7; no firm D call. The CDR3 covers 13 residues. Germline CDR1 and CDR2: LNHDA and SQIVND (reference sequence). V dropped 5 bases and J dropped 4 bases, with 12 bases sitting between them. The CDR3 protein is CASSPPQTYEQYF. As DNA, the CDR3 is TGTGCCAGTAGTCCGCCGCAGACATACGAGCAGTACTTC.

This clone was recorded only once. The V and J genes are TRBV19 and TRBJ1-1; maybe TRBD1 (5 bases). From germline, CDR1 is LNHDA and CDR2 SQIVND (reference sequence). V lost 1 base and J lost 11, with 11 bases in between. This CDR3 spans 12 amino acids. The CDR3 reads CASSIAGGRAFF. In DNA, the CDR3 is TGTGCCAGTAGTATAGCGGGGGGAAGGGCTTTCTTT.

V and J are TRBV27 and TRBJ2-7; D might be TRBD1 (6 bases). Germline V gene sequence: CDR1 MNHEY, CDR2 SMNVEV (reference sequence). The CDR3 consists of 13 residues. V was pared by 10 bases and J by 4 bases, with 17 bases between. CDR3 amino acids: CATAARGHYEQYF. The CDR3 nucleotides read TGTGCCACCGCCGCCAGGGGACATTACGAGCAGTACTTC.

The chain joins TRBV7-9 to TRBJ2-2; 9 bases align to TRBD2. Per germline, CDR1 SEHNR and CDR2 FQNEAQ (reference sequence). The junction had 2 bases not matched to a gene; V was cut back by 3 bases and J by 3 bases. The CDR3 has 15 amino acids. CDR3 loop: CASSLREGHTGELFF. CDR3 DNA sequence: TGTGCCAGCAGCTTGCGGGAGGGCCACACCGGGGAGCTGTTTTTT.

J is TRBJ1-2 and V is TRBV21-1; the table's D call, TRBD1, has no DNA check behind it. TRBV21-1 has pseudogene status. The CDR3 has 15 amino acids. The DNA for the CDR3 is TGTGCCAGCAGCAAAACAGGGGCTCATGTTGATGGCTACACCTTC. This sequence encodes CASSKTGAHVDGYTF.